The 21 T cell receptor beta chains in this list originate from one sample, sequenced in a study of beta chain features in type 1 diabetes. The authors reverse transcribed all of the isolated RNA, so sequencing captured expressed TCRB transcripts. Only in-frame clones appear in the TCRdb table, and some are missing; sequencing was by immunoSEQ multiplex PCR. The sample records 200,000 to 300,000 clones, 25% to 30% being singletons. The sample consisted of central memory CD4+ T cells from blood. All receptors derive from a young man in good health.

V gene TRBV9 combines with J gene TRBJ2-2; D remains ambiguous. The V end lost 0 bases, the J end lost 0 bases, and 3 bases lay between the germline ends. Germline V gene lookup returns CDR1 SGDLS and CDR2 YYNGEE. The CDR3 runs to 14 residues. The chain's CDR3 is CASSVDPNTGELFF. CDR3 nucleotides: TGTGCCAGCAGCGTAGATCCGAACACCGGGGAGCTGTTTTTT.

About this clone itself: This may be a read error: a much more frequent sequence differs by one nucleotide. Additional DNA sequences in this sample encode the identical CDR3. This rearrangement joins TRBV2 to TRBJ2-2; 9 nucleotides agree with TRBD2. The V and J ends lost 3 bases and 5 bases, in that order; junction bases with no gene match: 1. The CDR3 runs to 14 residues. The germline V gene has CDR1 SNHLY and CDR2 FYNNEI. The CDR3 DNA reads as TGTGCCAGCAGTGAGCTAGCGGGGACCGGGGAGCTGTTTTTT. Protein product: CASSELAGTGELFF.

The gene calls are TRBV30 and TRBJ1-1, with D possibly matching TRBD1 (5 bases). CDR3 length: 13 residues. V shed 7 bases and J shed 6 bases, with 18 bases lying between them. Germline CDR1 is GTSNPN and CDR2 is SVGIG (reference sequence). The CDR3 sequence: CASGGDGTAEAFF. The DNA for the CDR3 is TGTGCCTCTGGGGGGGACGGGACGGCTGAAGCTTTCTTT.

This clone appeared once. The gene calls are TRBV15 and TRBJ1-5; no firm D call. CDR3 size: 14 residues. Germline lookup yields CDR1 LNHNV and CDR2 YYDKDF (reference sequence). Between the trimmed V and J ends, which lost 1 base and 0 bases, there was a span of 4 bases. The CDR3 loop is CATSRGDSNQPQHF. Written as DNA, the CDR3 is TGTGCCACCAGCAGAGGGGATAGCAATCAGCCCCAGCATTTT.

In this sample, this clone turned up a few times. The CDR3 DNA reads as TGTGCCAGCAGACCAGGGGGCGCGGGCACCGGGGAGCTGTTTTTT. This sequence encodes CASRPGGAGTGELFF. The chain couples TRBV7-2 to TRBJ2-2; 8 bases align to TRBD1. CDR3 size: 15 residues. CDR1 and CDR2 from the germline V gene are SGHTA and FQGNSA. The J segment lost 4 bases and the V segment lost 6 bases, leaving 7 bases of the junction unmatched.

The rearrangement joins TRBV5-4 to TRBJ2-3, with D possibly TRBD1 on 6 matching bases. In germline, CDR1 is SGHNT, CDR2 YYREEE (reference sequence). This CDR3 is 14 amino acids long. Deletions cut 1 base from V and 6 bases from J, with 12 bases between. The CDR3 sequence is CASSLSTGYDTQYF. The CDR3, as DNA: TGTGCCAGCAGCTTGTCAACAGGGTATGATACGCAGTATTTT.

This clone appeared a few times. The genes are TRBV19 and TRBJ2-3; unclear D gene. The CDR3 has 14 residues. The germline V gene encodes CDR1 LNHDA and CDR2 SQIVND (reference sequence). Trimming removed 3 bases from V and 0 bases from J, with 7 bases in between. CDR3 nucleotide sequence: TGTGCCAGTAGTATGCCTGGGAGCACAGATACGCAGTATTTT. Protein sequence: CASSMPGSTDTQYF.

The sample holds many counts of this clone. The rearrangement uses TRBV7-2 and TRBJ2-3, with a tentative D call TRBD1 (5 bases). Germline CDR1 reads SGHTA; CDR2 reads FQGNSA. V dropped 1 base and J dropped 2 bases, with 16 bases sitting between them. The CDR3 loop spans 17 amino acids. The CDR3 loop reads CASSLGISGWATDTQYF. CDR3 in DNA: TGTGCCAGCAGCTTAGGGATTTCAGGGTGGGCCACAGATACGCAGTATTTT. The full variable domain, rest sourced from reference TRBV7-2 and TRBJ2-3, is GAGVSQSPSNKVTEKGKDVELRCDPISGHTALYWYRQSLGQGLEFLIYFQGNSAPDKSGLPSDRFSAERTGGSVSTLTIQRTQQEDSAVYLCASSLGISGWATDTQYFGPGTRLTVL.

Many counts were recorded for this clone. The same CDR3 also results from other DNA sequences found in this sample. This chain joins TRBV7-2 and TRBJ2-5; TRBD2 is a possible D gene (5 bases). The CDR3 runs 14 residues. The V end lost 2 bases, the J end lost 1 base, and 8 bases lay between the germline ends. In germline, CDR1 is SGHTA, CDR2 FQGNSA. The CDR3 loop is CASSLSGPQETQYF. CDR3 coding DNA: TGTGCCAGCAGCTTAAGCGGACCCCAAGAGACCCAGTACTTC.

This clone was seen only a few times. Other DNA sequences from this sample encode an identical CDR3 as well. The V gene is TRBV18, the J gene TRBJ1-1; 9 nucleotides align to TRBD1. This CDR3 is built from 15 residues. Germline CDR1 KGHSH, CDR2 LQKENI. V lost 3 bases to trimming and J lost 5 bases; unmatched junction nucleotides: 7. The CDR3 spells CASSPPGQGRTEAFF. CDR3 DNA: TGTGCCAGCTCACCCCCGGGACAGGGAAGGACTGAAGCTTTCTTT.

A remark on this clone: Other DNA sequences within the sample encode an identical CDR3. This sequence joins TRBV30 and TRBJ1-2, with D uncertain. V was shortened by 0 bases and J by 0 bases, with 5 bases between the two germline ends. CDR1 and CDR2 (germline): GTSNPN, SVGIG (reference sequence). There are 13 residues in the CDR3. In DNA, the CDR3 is TGTGCCTGGAGTGTTGGGGCTAACTATGGCTACACCTTC. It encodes CAWSVGANYGYTF.

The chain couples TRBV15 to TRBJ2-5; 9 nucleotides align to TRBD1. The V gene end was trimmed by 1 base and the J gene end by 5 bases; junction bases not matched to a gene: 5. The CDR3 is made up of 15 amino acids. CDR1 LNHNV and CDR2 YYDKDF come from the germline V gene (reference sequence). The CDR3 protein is CATSRGRQGEETQYF. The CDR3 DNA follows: TGTGCCACCAGCAGAGGTCGACAGGGGGAGGAGACCCAGTACTTC.

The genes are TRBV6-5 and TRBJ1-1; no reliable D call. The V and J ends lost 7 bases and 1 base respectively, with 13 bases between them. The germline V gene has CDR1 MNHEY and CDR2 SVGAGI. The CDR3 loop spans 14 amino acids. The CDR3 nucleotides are TGTGCCAGCACCAATATGGCGGGGAACACTGAAGCTTTCTTT. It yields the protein CASTNMAGNTEAFF.

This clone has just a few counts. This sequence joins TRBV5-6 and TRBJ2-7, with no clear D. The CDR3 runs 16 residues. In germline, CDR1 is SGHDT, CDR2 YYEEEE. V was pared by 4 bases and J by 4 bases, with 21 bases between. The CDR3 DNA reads TGTGCCAGCAGCGCGATTGGCAAAAGGGCCGCTTACGAGCAGTACTTC. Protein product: CASSAIGKRAAYEQYF. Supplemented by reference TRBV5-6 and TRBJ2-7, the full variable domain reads DAGVTQSPTHLIKTRGQQVTLRCSPKSGHDTVSWYQQALGQGPQFIFQYYEEEERQRGNFPDRFSGHQFPNYSSELNVNALLLGDSALYLCASSAIGKRAAYEQYFGPGTRLTVT.

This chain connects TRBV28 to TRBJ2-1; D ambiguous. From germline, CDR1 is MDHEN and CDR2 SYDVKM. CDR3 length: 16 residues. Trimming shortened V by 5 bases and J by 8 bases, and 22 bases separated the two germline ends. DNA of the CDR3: TGTGCCAGCAGTGAATACCGGGTCCCCGGTGGGGATGAGCAGTTCTTC. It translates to CASSEYRVPGGDEQFF.

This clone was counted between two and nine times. CDR3 sequence: CASSSDRGGGYTF. In nucleotides, the CDR3 is TGTGCCAGCAGCTCAGACAGGGGTGGTGGCTACACCTTC. This chain joins TRBV7-2 and TRBJ1-2; 8 nucleotides match TRBD1. This CDR3 has 13 residues. Germline loops: CDR1 SGHTA, CDR2 FQGNSA. The junction had 5 bases not matched to a gene; V was cut back by 4 bases and J by 7 bases. The full variable domain, rest sourced from reference TRBV7-2 and TRBJ1-2, is GAGVSQSPSNKVTEKGKDVELRCDPISGHTALYWYRQSLGQGLEFLIYFQGNSAPDKSGLPSDRFSAERTGGSVSTLTIQRTQQEDSAVYLCASSSDRGGGYTFGSGTRLTVV.

CDR3: CASSSAAGQRDSPLHF. CDR3 in DNA: TGTGCCAGCAGCTCTGCGGCGGGACAGAGGGATTCACCCCTCCACTTT. The rearrangement joins TRBV5-6 to TRBJ1-6; TRBD1 matches at 7 bases. Trimming cost V 3 bases and J 8 bases; bases outside gene matches: 11. CDR3 length equals 16 residues. Germline V gene lookup returns CDR1 SGHDT and CDR2 YYEEEE.

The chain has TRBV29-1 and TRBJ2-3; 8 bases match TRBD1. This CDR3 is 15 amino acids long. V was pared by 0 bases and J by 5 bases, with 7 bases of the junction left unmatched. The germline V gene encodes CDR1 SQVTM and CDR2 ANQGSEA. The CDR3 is CSVEDGQGAGDTQYF. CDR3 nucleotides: TGCAGCGTTGAAGATGGCCAGGGGGCCGGAGATACGCAGTATTTT.

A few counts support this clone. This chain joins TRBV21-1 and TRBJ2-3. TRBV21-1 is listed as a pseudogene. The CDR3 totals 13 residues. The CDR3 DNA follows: TGTGCCAGCAGCAAACTCGATTCAGATACGCAGTATTTT. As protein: CASSKLDSDTQYF.

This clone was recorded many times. The CDR3 DNA reads TGCAGCGTTAACAGAGGTACTGAAGCTTTCTTT. Translating it yields CSVNRGTEAFF. V is TRBV29-1 and J is TRBJ1-1; D call uncertain. The CDR3 has 11 residues. V lost 5 bases and J lost 5, with 9 bases in between. CDR1 SQVTM and CDR2 ANQGSEA come from the germline V gene. Variable domain in full (rest from reference TRBV29-1 and TRBJ1-1): SAVISQKPSRDICQRGTSLTIQCQVDSQVTMMFWYRQQPGQSLTLIATANQGSEATYESGFVIDKFPISRPNLTFSTLTVSNMSPEDSSIYLCSVNRGTEAFFGQGTRLTVV.

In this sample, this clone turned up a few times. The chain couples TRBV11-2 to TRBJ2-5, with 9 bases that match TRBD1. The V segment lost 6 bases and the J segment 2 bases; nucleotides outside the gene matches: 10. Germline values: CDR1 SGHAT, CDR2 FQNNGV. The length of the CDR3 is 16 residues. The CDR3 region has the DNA TGTGCCAGCAGTGCCCCGGGACAGGGAAAACAAGAGACCCAGTACTTC. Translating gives CASSAPGQGKQETQYF.